The T cell receptor (beta chain) under discussion was sequenced for a study of spatial heterogeneity in lung cancer. On the study more broadly: Detected sequences consistently included more beta-chain ones than alpha-chain ones. Findings and caveats of the study: The appearance of ubiquitous expanded tumor TCRs in blood was greater at resection than follow-up.

This clonotype was counted ten times or more. The antigen remains undetermined. Specified time point: sample taken at primary tumor resection. TCRs were sequenced from unsorted whole RNA of tumor, nontumor lung or PBMC. The donor group consisted of around 66 patients who had untreated, early-stage non-small cell lung cancer. Every cDNA TCR molecule received its own unique molecular identifier. One entry per CDR3 protein, called by TCRdb with MiXCR from the 5' RACE reads. Of tens of thousands of distinct CDR3 sequences listed, 3.5% to 5.5% are singletons. Looked up from germline, CDR1 is SGHRS and CDR2 is YFSETQ. V lost 0 bases and J lost 7, with 16 bases in between. This CDR3 has 15 residues.

This sequence originates from a male donor with early-stage non-small cell lung cancer. This chain links TRBV5-1 with TRBJ2-5; D possibly corresponds to TRBD2 (7 bases). Material: PBMCs, obtained at surgery. This CDR3 is CASSLEGGGPGTQYF. DNA for the CDR3: TGCGCCAGCAGCTTGGAAGGGGGGGGCCCTGGGACCCAGTACTTC.